One sample yielded the 8 T cell receptor beta chains listed below, sequenced in a study of shared clonotypes between healthy human individuals. Clones were sequenced by immunoSEQ multiplex PCR, and TCRdb holds only the in-frame ones, with some missing. The repertoire holds 2,500,000 or so clones, under 95% seen once, with about 0.39% in the top ten. Sequences were obtained from naive CD4+ T cells from PBMCs. Described subset: CD45RA+ positively selected. These receptors were obtained from a man younger than 35 in good health. Some clones in this sample may be carry-over from other donors' samples.

The chain joins TRBV2 to TRBJ1-6, with a tentative D call TRBD1 (6 bases). Germline V lookup: CDR1 SNHLY, CDR2 FYNNEI. CDR3 length: 13 amino acids. The V gene lost 9 bases and the J gene lost 9 bases, with 15 bases spanning the gap. The CDR3 DNA reads as TGTGCCAGTGGCGGACAGTCCGGTTCACCCCTCCACTTT. It translates to CASGGQSGSPLHF.

To note about this clone: The sample contains more than one DNA sequence encoding this CDR3. The chain uses TRBV5-4 and TRBJ1-4; no reliable D call. The CDR3 extends over 12 amino acids. Trimming stripped 2 bases from V and 7 bases from J, with 6 bases between. Per germline, CDR1 SGHNT and CDR2 YYREEE (reference sequence). CDR3 DNA: TGTGCCAGCAGCTTAGATAGTGAAAAACTGTTTTTT. It is translated as CASSLDSEKLFF.

In DNA form, the CDR3 reads TGCGCCAGCAGCCAAGGGGACAAAGGACGAGATACGCAGTATTTT. Its protein is CASSQGDKGRDTQYF. The gene calls are TRBV4-1 and TRBJ2-3; the D gene is possibly TRBD1 (6 bases). This CDR3 has 15 amino acids. Trimming removed 1 base from V and 5 bases from J, with 13 bases in between. Looked up from germline, CDR1 is MGHRA and CDR2 is YSYEKL.

The V gene is TRBV28, the J gene TRBJ2-7; D gene unclear. V lost 1 base to trimming and J lost 6 bases, with 13 bases between them. Germline V gives CDR1 MDHEN, CDR2 SYDVKM. The CDR3 extends over 14 amino acids. The CDR3 DNA reads as TGTGCCAGCAGTTTATCCGGGCTCCCGGCCGAGCAGTACTTC. This codes for CASSLSGLPAEQYF. The entire variable domain, with the rest obtained from reference TRBV28 and TRBJ2-7, is as follows: DVKVTQSSRYLVKRTGEKVFLECVQDMDHENMFWYRQDPGLGLRLIYFSYDVKMKEKGDIPEGYSVSREKKERFSLILESASTNQTSMYLCASSLSGLPAEQYFGPGTRLTVT.

V is TRBV28 and J is TRBJ2-3; 11 bases line up with TRBD2. CDR3 length equals 16 residues. The germline CDR1 and CDR2 sequences are MDHEN and SYDVKM. J was trimmed by 5 bases and V by 2 bases; bases with no gene match: 6. The CDR3 DNA is TGTGCCAGCAGTTTAGGGCTAGCGGGAGGAGTAGATACGCAGTATTTT. Amino acids: CASSLGLAGGVDTQYF.

This clone was detected only a few times. The rearrangement links TRBV2 to TRBJ2-2; D gene unclear. Trimming removed 6 bases at V and 6 bases at J, with 11 bases between. This CDR3 has 13 residues. CDR1 and CDR2 (germline): SNHLY, FYNNEI. CDR3 residues: CASRVGVAGELFF. The CDR3 bases are TGTGCCAGCAGGGTGGGTGTCGCCGGGGAGCTGTTTTTT.

For this clone: This sample also contains other DNA sequences that code for the same CDR3. The CDR3 DNA reads as TGTGCCAGCAGTTTCCGGGACAGGGGATATGGCTACACCTTC. As protein: CASSFRDRGYGYTF. The J gene is TRBJ1-2, the V gene TRBV28, with 10 bases fitting TRBD1. V gave up 3 bases and J gave up 5 bases; unmatched junction bases: 3. This CDR3 contains 14 residues. CDR1 is MDHEN, CDR2 SYDVKM, per germline.

This chain links TRBV7-8 with TRBJ2-7; D is possibly TRBD2 (5 bases). V was trimmed by 0 bases and J by 6 bases, leaving 12 bases between them. CDR3 length: 14 amino acids. Germline CDR1 is SGHVS and CDR2 is FQNEAQ. CDR3 sequence: CASSLADSRIEQYF. The DNA of the CDR3 is TGTGCCAGCAGCTTAGCGGACTCCCGTATCGAGCAGTACTTC.